What follows are 9 T cell receptor beta chains derived from one specimen sequenced in a study of T cell responses to AZD1222 COVID-19 vaccine (dated by TCRdb to the early 2020s). The time point label for this specimen denotes: baseline before first vaccination. The library was prepared using the immunoSEQ multiplex PCR assay. Here the immuneACCESS table is served through TCRdb, limited to in-frame sequences with V and J called. Missing clones are a known gap in these copies; in checked studies unresolved V genes cover under half, and the rest lacks a known reason. For this sample the table gives more than 150,000 clones, of which around 95% were detected only once. The leading ten clones occupy 0.64% of the sample. The sample in question was peripheral blood, obtained on day 0 of AZD1222 vaccination. The source is an adult in good health.

Only one count was recorded for this clone. V usage is TRBV7-9 and J usage is TRBJ1-2, with TRBD1 matching over 9 bases. The germline V gene encodes CDR1 SEHNR and CDR2 FQNEAQ (reference sequence). The length of the CDR3 is 15 residues. V dropped 3 bases and J dropped 8; count of bases not matched to a gene: 10. DNA of the CDR3: TGTGCCAGCAGCTTTAGTACAGGGGGCGCGGAAGGCTACACCTTC. Its translation: CASSFSTGGAEGYTF. Full variable domain (missing parts from reference TRBV7-9 and TRBJ1-2): DTGVSQNPRHKITKRGQNVTFRCDPISEHNRLYWYRQTLGQGPEFLTYFQNEAQLEKSRLLSDRFSAERPKGSFSTLEIQRTEQGDSAMYLCASSFSTGGAEGYTFGSGTRLTVV.

The chain is built from TRBV18 and TRBJ1-1; D ambiguous. Germline CDR1 reads KGHSH; CDR2 reads LQKENI. This CDR3 is built from 12 residues. Trimming removed 4 bases at V and 1 base at J, with 4 bases between. Written as DNA, the CDR3 is TGTGCCAGCTCACTCCCGAACACTGAAGCTTTCTTT. It codes for CASSLPNTEAFF. Together with reference TRBV18 and TRBJ1-1, the CDR3 gives the full variable domain: NAGVMQNPRHLVRRRGQEARLRCSPMKGHSHVYWYRQLPEEGLKFMVYLQKENIIDESGMPKERFSAEFPKEGPSILRIQQVVRGDSAAYFCASSLPNTEAFFGQGTRLTVV.

The chain combines TRBV7-9 with TRBJ1-4; D gene unclear. This CDR3 is built from 14 residues. V was clipped by 4 bases and J by 10 bases, with 16 bases between them. Germline-derived CDR1 and CDR2 are SEHNR and FQNEAQ (reference sequence). Here the CDR3 reads CASSSEGELGKLFF. The DNA for the CDR3 is TGTGCCAGCAGCTCCGAGGGTGAGCTGGGAAAACTGTTTTTT.

Only one count was recorded for this clone. The chain couples TRBV27 to TRBJ1-4, with D hard to call. Trimming removed 4 bases at V and 8 bases at J, with 17 bases between. CDR1 is MNHEY and CDR2 is SMNVEV in the germline V gene (reference sequence). The CDR3 has 15 amino acids. Here the CDR3 DNA reads TGTGCCAGCAGTTCCCTCAAACGGGTAGGAGAAAAACTGTTTTTT. It is translated as CASSSLKRVGEKLFF.

The chain uses TRBV11-2 and TRBJ2-3, with no clear D. The germline V gene encodes CDR1 SGHAT and CDR2 FQNNGV. This CDR3 has 13 residues. V lost 4 bases to trimming and J lost 6 bases, with 11 bases between them. For the CDR3, the DNA is TGTGCCAGCAGCTCATTTGGCCTGGATACGCAGTATTTT. Amino acids: CASSSFGLDTQYF.

This chain uses TRBV7-2 with TRBJ2-2, with TRBD2 identical over 10 bases. This CDR3 region has 16 residues. The V segment lost 1 base and the J segment 4 bases; nucleotides outside the gene matches: 3. Germline CDR1 SGHTA, CDR2 FQGNSA. The CDR3 DNA reads as TGTGCCAGCAGCTTAGTTGCTAGCGGGGGCACCGGGGAGCTGTTTTTT. It translates to CASSLVASGGTGELFF. The full variable domain, with the rest looked up from reference TRBV7-2 and TRBJ2-2, is GAGVSQSPSNKVTEKGKDVELRCDPISGHTALYWYRQSLGQGLEFLIYFQGNSAPDKSGLPSDRFSAERTGGSVSTLTIQRTQQEDSAVYLCASSLVASGGTGELFFGEGSRLTVL.

The CDR3 sequence: CASSQAGGADTQYF. As DNA, the CDR3 is TGTGCCAGCAGCCAAGCAGGGGGCGCGGATACGCAGTATTTT. This chain links TRBV14 with TRBJ2-3; TRBD1 matches at 8 bases. Germline-derived CDR1 and CDR2 are SGHDN and FVKESK. The ends lost 1 base at V and 6 bases at J; junction bases unmatched: 3. CDR3 length: 14 amino acids.

The chain uses TRBV6-1 and TRBJ1-5, with a tentative D call TRBD1 (5 bases). The CDR3 totals 14 residues. CDR1 is MNHNS and CDR2 is SASEGT in the germline V gene. Deletions cut 3 bases from V and 5 bases from J, with 11 bases between. The CDR3 spells CASSESVGDQPQHF. The CDR3 DNA sequence: TGTGCCAGCAGTGAGTCGGTGGGGGATCAGCCCCAGCATTTT.

This clone has a single count. This chain links TRBV7-2 with TRBJ2-7, with 7 bases fitting TRBD1. Germline assignment: CDR1 SGHTA and CDR2 FQGNSA. This CDR3 region has 14 residues. With V trimmed by 7 bases and J by 2 bases, 8 bases remained unmatched. The CDR3 protein is CASKLGTEAYEQYF. CDR3 bases: TGTGCCAGCAAATTAGGGACAGAAGCCTACGAGCAGTACTTC. The whole variable domain, filled in from reference TRBV7-2 and TRBJ2-7, reads GAGVSQSPSNKVTEKGKDVELRCDPISGHTALYWYRQSLGQGLEFLIYFQGNSAPDKSGLPSDRFSAERTGGSVSTLTIQRTQQEDSAVYLCASKLGTEAYEQYFGPGTRLTVT.